This TCR beta chain was observed in a study of blood T cells in healthy people across ages. A word on this clonotype: The antigen is undetermined.

A second PCR of about 7 to 12 cycles used a sample-barcoded 5' primer and a J-beta primer mix. Unique molecular identifiers of 12 random nucleotides labeled each cDNA. TCRdb independently ran MiXCR on the 5' RACE reads; one entry per CDR3 protein. The repertoire has 750,000 to 1,000,000 distinct CDR3 sequences, just under 30% of them found once; the top ten carry approximately 10%. CDR1 and CDR2 (germline): SGHTA, FQGNSA. The V gene lost 2 bases and the J gene lost 3 bases, with 14 bases spanning the gap. The CDR3 spans 16 residues. Study-level findings and limits: Since the PBMCs were unsorted, naive and antigen-experienced cells could not be conclusively compared.

This sample also belongs to another study, concerning T cells of mothers and their children. That investigation notes: Reads obtained per mother exceeded 9.5 million TCR beta CDR3 reads, with roughly 3 million obtained per child. Unrelated pairs and related pairs have their TCR recombination output shaped similarly by thymic selection.

V and J are TRBV7-2 and TRBJ1-5; D remains unclear. What was sequenced was blood. This clonotype was obtained from a woman aged 40 to 50 in good health. The CDR3 loop is CASSLSSQVNNQPQHF. The CDR3, as DNA: TGTGCCAGCAGCTTATCGTCCCAGGTTAACAATCAGCCCCAGCATTTT.